Listed below are T cell receptor beta chains from one sample, sequenced in a study of cytomegalovirus exposure and HLA in healthy donors. This table comes from immunoSEQ multiplex PCR, and its TCRdb copy is limited to in-frame clones, with some not included. The sample records roughly 250,000 clones, roughly 70% being singletons. What was sequenced was PBMCs. All receptors come from a female donor in good health and CMV-seronegative. Each CDR3 is given with its conserved first and last residue. A D gene is named only where the DNA matches it firmly. The size entry is marked missing in some rows and otherwise reads once, few, many or a size class.

j_call d_call v_call clone_size cdr3_nt cdr3_aa
TRBJ2-3 . TRBV6-4 few TGTGCCAGCAGTGACTGGGCCCAGGGATCCACAGATACGCAGTATTTT CASSDWAQGSTDTQYF
TRBJ2-3 TRBD2 TRBV9 . TGTGCCAGCAGCGTACTAGCGGGAGAAAGAGATACGCAGTATTTT CASSVLAGERDTQYF
TRBJ2-1 TRBD1 TRBV19 . TGTGCCAGTAGGGTCGGGACAGCTCCCTACAATGAGCAGTTCTTC CASRVGTAPYNEQFF
TRBJ2-1 . TRBV5-1 . TGCGCCAGCAGCCAGTCGCAGCGCACCTACAATGAGCAGTTCTTC CASSQSQRTYNEQFF
TRBJ1-5 TRBD1 TRBV19 . TGTGCCAGTAGAGGGGTGGGGACAGGGGCCTCTTTCGGTCAGCCCCAGCATTTT CASRGVGTGASFGQPQHF
TRBJ1-6 TRBD1 TRBV7-8 . TGTGCCAGCAGCTTAGGTCCAGGGGGAATTTCACCCCTCCACTTT CASSLGPGGISPLHF
TRBJ1-3 TRBD1 TRBV28 . TGTGCCAGCAGTATCTCGACAGGGACTGGAAACACCATATATTTT CASSISTGTGNTIYF
TRBJ2-3 . TRBV18 few TGTGCCAGCTCACCAGGCCAGGTGGGCACAGATACGCAGTATTTT CASSPGQVGTDTQYF
TRBJ1-5 . TRBV30 few TGTGCCTGGACGGGGGGTCAGGCAAATCAGCCCCAGCATTTT CAWTGGQANQPQHF
TRBJ2-7 . TRBV2 few TGTGCCAGCAATATGAGGGTGGTAGACGAGCAGTACTTC CASNMRVVDEQYF
TRBJ1-4 . TRBV19 once TGTGCCAGTAGTATAGTAGGCGCGCCGGCGGGAGAAAAACTGTTTTTT CASSIVGAPAGEKLFF
TRBJ2-1 TRBD2 TRBV5-1 . TGCGCCAGCAGCTCCCGGACTAGCGTAAACTACAATGAGCAGTTCTTC CASSSRTSVNYNEQFF
TRBJ1-5 . TRBV27 . TGTGCCAGCAGGGCACGGGGGAATCAGCCCCAGCATTTT CASRARGNQPQHF
TRBJ2-1 . TRBV5-1 few TGCGCCAGCAGCCTCGGACAGAGGGAGCAGTTCTTC CASSLGQREQFF
TRBJ2-1 TRBD2 TRBV19 . TGTGCCAGTTCTGAGCTAGCGGCCCCCAATGAGCAGTTCTTC CASSELAAPNEQFF
TRBJ2-7 . TRBV11-2 once TGTGCCAGCGGTCGGGAGATAACCTACGAGCAGTACTTC CASGREITYEQYF
TRBJ2-1 . TRBV20-1 . TGCAGTGCCGCCCTATTGTCTGAGCAGTTCTTC CSAALLSEQFF
TRBJ1-1 TRBD1 TRBV5-1 . TGCGCCAGCAGCTTGGATGGGACAGGGGGCGCGAGGACTGAAGCTTTCTTT CASSLDGTGGARTEAFF
TRBJ1-2 TRBD1 TRBV13 once TGTGCCAGCAGCTCGACAGGGCTATATGGCTACACCTTC CASSSTGLYGYTF
TRBJ2-7 . TRBV5-4 . TGTGCCAGCAGCCTGCGTTCCTACGAGCAGTACTTC CASSLRSYEQYF
TRBJ2-5 . TRBV28 few TGTGCCAGCTGGCGGAACCCCCAAGAGACCCAGTACTTC CASWRNPQETQYF
TRBJ1-6 . TRBV5-1 few TGCGCCAGCAGCGCCCTGTCTACCCCGGATTCACCCCTCCACTTT CASSALSTPDSPLHF
TRBJ1-5 TRBD1 TRBV6-1 . TGTGCCAGCAGTGAAGCAGGGGGCGCCCATCAGCCCCAGCATTTT CASSEAGGAHQPQHF
TRBJ1-3 . TRBV18 . TGTGCCAGCTCACCCGCGGCATATTCTGGAAACACCATATATTTT CASSPAAYSGNTIYF
TRBJ1-1 . TRBV7-9 . TGTTCCAGCAGCTTAGCGGGCCGTGAAGCTTTCTTT CSSSLAGREAFF
TRBJ1-1 TRBD1 TRBV30 . TGTGCCTGGAGCGAACAGGGGGTCGCTGAAGCTTTCTTT CAWSEQGVAEAFF
TRBJ2-1 . TRBV6-4 . TGTGCCAGCAGTCCTCTGGCGGGACCCTACAATGAGCAGTTCTTC CASSPLAGPYNEQFF
TRBJ2-7 TRBD2 TRBV5-6 few TGTGCCAGCAGCTTTGGCGGGAGTTACGAGCAGTACTTC CASSFGGSYEQYF
TRBJ2-7 TRBD2 TRBV19 . TGTGCCAGTAGTGCGCGCGGGAGGGCCTGGGAGCAGTACTTC CASSARGRAWEQYF
TRBJ1-3 . TRBV7-9 few TGTGCCAGCAGCTTTACTACAGGGATAGGAAACACCATATATTTT CASSFTTGIGNTIYF
TRBJ1-5 . TRBV5-1 . TGCGCCAGCAGCTTGGACAGGGAGCAGCCCCAGCATTTT CASSLDREQPQHF
TRBJ1-6 TRBD1 TRBV4-2 . TGTGCCAGCAGCTTAAGACTTGGGACAGGGGTTGCCAATTCACCCCTCCACTTT CASSLRLGTGVANSPLHF
TRBJ1-2 TRBD1 TRBV2 . TGTGCCAGCAGTGTATTAGGGACAGGACATGGCTACACCTTC CASSVLGTGHGYTF
TRBJ1-2 . TRBV19 . TGTGCCAGTAGCCGTTTAGACAGTTCCCCTCCTTATGGCTACACCTTC CASSRLDSSPPYGYTF
TRBJ2-7 TRBD1 TRBV7-9 . TGTGCCAGCAGCTTAACGAACAGGGGGCTAGCTTCTTACGAGCAGTACTTC CASSLTNRGLASYEQYF
TRBJ2-7 TRBD2 TRBV7-8 few TGTGCCAGCAGCTTAGTCCTAGCGGGAGTGGCCTACGAGCAGTACTTC CASSLVLAGVAYEQYF
TRBJ1-5 TRBD1 TRBV28 . TGTGCCAGCACCCCGGGGGACAGGGTTAATCAGCCCCAGCATTTT CASTPGDRVNQPQHF